These 21 T cell receptor beta chains were all obtained from the same sample, sequenced in a study of T cell responses to AZD1222 COVID-19 vaccine. Generated by immunoSEQ multiplex PCR, the TCRdb table keeps only in-frame clones and is missing some. The repertoire consists of roughly 120,000 clones, with more than 70% occurring once and the leading ten covering more than 15%. Source: peripheral blood, taken on day 0 of AZD1222 vaccination. These receptors came from an adult in good health.

The chain couples TRBV4-1 to TRBJ2-2; no clear D gene. In germline, CDR1 is MGHRA, CDR2 YSYEKL. V lost 0 bases and J 5 bases, leaving 10 bases between the germline ends. This CDR3 has 15 amino acids. The CDR3, as DNA: TGCGCCAGCAGCCAAGACGGGTTGAAGACCGGGGAGCTGTTTTTT. Translation gives CASSQDGLKTGELFF.

The CDR3 DNA sequence: TGTGCCAGCAGTGTTATAGGGCGGACTAGCAATCAGCCCCAGCATTTT. Amino acids: CASSVIGRTSNQPQHF. The V gene is TRBV2, the J gene TRBJ1-5; D is ambiguous. Germline V gene lookup returns CDR1 SNHLY and CDR2 FYNNEI. This CDR3 region has 16 residues. V was clipped by 4 bases and J by 0 bases, with 13 bases between them.

J is TRBJ1-4 and V is TRBV12-5, with D tentatively TRBD1 (6 bases). Trimming took off 4 bases at V and 6 bases at J, with 36 bases between the two ends. Germline V CDR1 and CDR2: LGHNT, FRNRAP. The CDR3 has 22 amino acids. The CDR3 protein is CASGSPTTGMVVASPPDEKLFF. CDR3 nucleotides: TGTGCTAGTGGTTCCCCGACCACAGGGATGGTGGTGGCCTCCCCCCCTGATGAAAAACTGTTTTTT.

This chain links TRBV7-9 with TRBJ1-3; D perhaps matches TRBD1 (6 bases). Germline CDR1 reads SEHNR; CDR2 reads FQNEAQ (reference sequence). This CDR3 is 12 amino acids long. Trimming took 5 bases from V and 7 from J, leaving 9 bases between them. The CDR3 loop reads CASSRTENTIYF. CDR3 nucleotides: TGTGCCAGCAGCCGGACAGAGAACACCATATATTTT.

This chain links TRBV6-5 with TRBJ1-2, with a possible D match to TRBD1 (5 bases). V lost 6 bases and J 3 bases, leaving 11 bases between the germline ends. The germline V gene encodes CDR1 MNHEY and CDR2 SVGAGI. CDR3 length equals 13 residues. The CDR3 sequence is CASRRGGYYGYTF. The CDR3, as DNA: TGTGCCAGCAGGAGGGGAGGCTACTATGGCTACACCTTC.

The rearrangement joins TRBV30 to TRBJ2-1; TRBD2 aligns across 12 bases. The V gene's germline CDR1 is GTSNPN and CDR2 SVGIG (reference sequence). This CDR3 is built from 16 residues. The V and J ends lost 3 bases and 5 bases, in that order; junction bases with no gene match: 8. CDR3 protein: CAWSARLAGVHNEQFF. As DNA, the CDR3 is TGTGCCTGGAGCGCGCGACTAGCGGGGGTGCACAATGAGCAGTTCTTC.

The rearrangement joins TRBV19 to TRBJ1-1, with D tentatively TRBD1 (5 bases). Germline loops: CDR1 LNHDA, CDR2 SQIVND (reference sequence). The CDR3 consists of 15 residues. Trimming stripped 3 bases from V and 4 bases from J, with 15 bases between. The CDR3 sequence is CASSIRPGSRTEAFF. The CDR3 DNA is TGTGCCAGTAGTATCCGACCAGGGAGCCGCACTGAAGCTTTCTTT.

CDR3 nucleotides: TGCGCCAGCAGTACAGGGGTCTCGGACTATGGCTACACCTTC. Translated, it gives CASSTGVSDYGYTF. This chain connects TRBV5-1 to TRBJ1-2, with 7 bases that match TRBD1. CDR3 length: 14 amino acids. The germline CDR1 and CDR2 sequences are SGHRS and YFSETQ. Trimming removed 5 bases from V and 3 bases from J; junction bases left unmatched: 7.

V gene TRBV28 combines with J gene TRBJ2-3, with 8 nucleotides matching TRBD1. J lost 3 bases, V lost 10 bases, and 6 bases had no gene match. This CDR3 has 13 amino acids. CDR1 and CDR2 from the germline V gene are MDHEN and SYDVKM. This chain's CDR3 is CAITGGWTDTQYF. CDR3 DNA sequence: TGTGCCATTACAGGGGGGTGGACAGATACGCAGTATTTT.

As regards this clone: Other DNA sequences in the same sample also yield this CDR3. The rearrangement uses TRBV3-1 (or the pseudogene TRBV3-2) and TRBJ1-3; D is undetermined. Germline lookup yields CDR1 LGHDT and CDR2 YNNKEL (reference sequence). This CDR3 region has 13 residues. V shed 4 bases and J shed 3 bases, with 7 bases lying between them. DNA of the CDR3: TGTGCCAGCAGCCCTTTAAGTGGAAACACCATATATTTT. Encoded protein: CASSPLSGNTIYF.

This clone appeared once. CDR3 sequence: CASTVYGNRGNEQFF. The CDR3 DNA sequence: TGTGCCAGCACTGTTTACGGAAACAGGGGGAATGAGCAGTTCTTC. V is TRBV6-6 and J is TRBJ2-1, with 8 bases matching TRBD1. Germline V gene sequence: CDR1 MNHNY, CDR2 SVGAGI (reference sequence). The V gene end was trimmed by 7 bases and the J gene end by 7 bases; junction bases not matched to a gene: 12. The CDR3 is 15 amino acids.

The chain links TRBV11-2 to TRBJ1-4; a possible D gene is TRBD1 (6 bases). V was shortened by 5 bases and J by 4 bases, with 8 bases between the two germline ends. The CDR3 consists of 13 residues. The V gene's germline CDR1 is SGHAT and CDR2 FQNNGV. In nucleotides, the CDR3 is TGTGCCAGCAGCCCGGACAGTAATGAAAAACTGTTTTTT. Translating gives CASSPDSNEKLFF.

The V gene is TRBV25-1, the J gene TRBJ2-2; D might be TRBD1 or TRBD2, each matching 6 bases. The CDR3 has 13 amino acids. Trimming took 4 bases from V and 6 from J, leaving 9 bases between them. CDR1 is MGHDK and CDR2 is SYGVNS in the germline V gene. The CDR3, as DNA: TGTGCCAGCAGTGCTAGGGGGGCCGGGGAGCTGTTTTTT. It translates to CASSARGAGELFF.

The V call is TRBV5-1, the J call TRBJ1-2; 9 bases line up with TRBD1. The trim removed 4 bases at V and 6 bases at J, leaving 4 bases unmatched. This CDR3 is built from 13 residues. CDR1 SGHRS and CDR2 YFSETQ come from the germline V gene. DNA of the CDR3: TGCGCCAGCAGCCGACAGGGGGACCATGGCTACACCTTC. This translates into CASSRQGDHGYTF.

This clone was detected only once. The V gene is TRBV24-1, the J gene TRBJ1-1; D is ambiguous. The ends were cut back, 4 bases at V and 9 bases at J, with 17 bases in the middle. Germline CDR1 reads KGHDR; CDR2 reads SFDVKD. The CDR3 has 14 amino acids. CDR3 nucleotide sequence: TGTGCCACCAGTGACCGGCGACCCCCCTGGAAAGCTTTCTTT. This codes for CATSDRRPPWKAFF.

The gene calls are TRBV24-1 and TRBJ2-1; D might be TRBD2 (6 bases). Germline CDR1 and CDR2: KGHDR and SFDVKD. The CDR3 consists of 16 residues. V was cut by 6 bases and J by 1 base, with 15 bases left in between. As DNA, the CDR3 is TGTGCCACCAGTCACCGGGAGAGGGCGTCCTACAATGAGCAGTTCTTC. Translation gives CATSHRERASYNEQFF.

The chain employs TRBV5-4 and TRBJ2-5; 10 positions match TRBD2. Germline CDR1 and CDR2: SGHNT and YYREEE (reference sequence). The CDR3 is 15 amino acids. V lost 1 base and J lost 5; bases outside the gene matches: 5. CDR3 loop: CASSLSGGAGETQYF. In DNA, the CDR3 is TGTGCCAGCAGCTTGAGCGGGGGGGCCGGGGAGACCCAGTACTTC.

The V and J genes are TRBV6-5 and TRBJ1-1, with TRBD1 matching over 7 bases. The CDR3 runs to 12 residues. V lost 6 bases, J lost 13 bases, and 11 bases stayed unmatched. In germline, CDR1 is MNHEY, CDR2 SVGAGI. The CDR3 loop reads CASSNRGPGGFF. The CDR3 DNA is TGTGCCAGCAGCAACAGGGGTCCCGGGGGTTTCTTT.

The V call is TRBV6-1, the J call TRBJ2-2; the D is unclear. This CDR3 contains 15 residues. Trimming stripped 2 bases from V and 1 base from J, with 8 bases between. Per the germline V gene, CDR1 is MNHNS and CDR2 is SASEGT. The CDR3 reads CASSERLLNTGELFF. The CDR3 DNA sequence: TGTGCCAGCAGTGAACGGCTACTGAACACCGGGGAGCTGTTTTTT.

J is TRBJ2-5 and V is TRBV5-6, with a possible D match to TRBD1 (5 bases). Trimming shortened V by 4 bases and J by 0 bases, and 13 bases separated the two germline ends. The CDR3 totals 15 residues. In germline, CDR1 is SGHDT, CDR2 YYEEEE. The CDR3 reads CASSLSDSDQETQYF. The CDR3 region has the DNA TGTGCCAGCAGCCTATCCGACAGCGACCAAGAGACCCAGTACTTC. The full variable domain, its missing parts supplied by reference TRBV5-6 and TRBJ2-5, is DAGVTQSPTHLIKTRGQQVTLRCSPKSGHDTVSWYQQALGQGPQFIFQYYEEEERQRGNFPDRFSGHQFPNYSSELNVNALLLGDSALYLCASSLSDSDQETQYFGPGTRLLVL.

This chain joins TRBV28 and TRBJ2-3; TRBD2 is a possible D gene (5 bases). Trimming pared 4 bases from V and 3 bases from J, leaving 11 bases between. The CDR3 is made up of 14 amino acids. Germline-derived CDR1 and CDR2 are MDHEN and SYDVKM. The CDR3 loop reads CASSYLPGTDTQYF. DNA of the CDR3: TGTGCCAGCAGTTACCTCCCGGGGACAGATACGCAGTATTTT.